These 24 T cell receptor beta chains originate from one sample sequenced in a study of T cells in Graves' hyperthyroidism and ophthalmopathy. TCR beta CDR3 region amplification was performed from RNA transcripts. First-round RT-PCR of the TCR CDR3 relied on the HTBI primer set. TCRdb itself ran the multiplex PCR reads through MiXCR, one entry per CDR3 protein. Of approximately 420,000 distinct CDR3 sequences listed, more than 13% are singletons. The specimen was blood. The receptors shown here come from a woman younger than 45 with Graves' hyperthyroidism.

The J gene is TRBJ1-1, the V gene TRBV5-1; D is unclear. The ends were cut back, 1 base at V and 3 bases at J, with 10 bases in the middle. This CDR3 contains 14 residues. The germline V gene has CDR1 SGHRS and CDR2 YFSETQ. Written as DNA, the CDR3 is TGCGCCAGCAGCTTGCGAGGGATGGACACTGAAGCTTTCTTT. It codes for CASSLRGMDTEAFF. The full variable domain, in which reference TRBV5-1 and TRBJ1-1 provide the parts outside the CDR3, is KAGVTQTPRYLIKTRGQQVTLSCSPISGHRSVSWYQQTPGQGLQFLFEYFSETQRNKGNFPGRFSGRQFSNSRSEMNVSTLELGDSALYLCASSLRGMDTEAFFGQGTRLTVV.

This clonotype was counted ten times or more. The chain joins TRBV6-5 to TRBJ2-1; D unresolved. This CDR3 comprises 16 residues. Germline-derived CDR1 and CDR2 are MNHEY and SVGAGI. The germline V and J ends were trimmed by 0 bases and 5 bases, with 14 bases remaining between them. CDR3: CASSYSIPGSNNEQFF. The CDR3 DNA follows: TGTGCCAGCAGTTACTCGATTCCGGGTTCCAACAATGAGCAGTTCTTC.

This clonotype was recorded many times. The chain employs TRBV18 and TRBJ1-6; D not certain. The germline V and J ends were trimmed by 2 bases and 7 bases, with 6 bases remaining between them. CDR3 length equals 13 residues. Per germline, CDR1 KGHSH and CDR2 LQKENI. The CDR3 nucleotides read TGTGCCAGCTCACCAATTCGCAATTCACCCCTCCACTTT. Encoded protein: CASSPIRNSPLHF. Full variable domain (missing parts from reference TRBV18 and TRBJ1-6): NAGVMQNPRHLVRRRGQEARLRCSPMKGHSHVYWYRQLPEEGLKFMVYLQKENIIDESGMPKERFSAEFPKEGPSILRIQQVVRGDSAAYFCASSPIRNSPLHFGNGTRLTVT.

The gene calls are TRBV6-1 and TRBJ2-3; D possibly corresponds to TRBD2 (6 bases). Germline-derived CDR1 and CDR2 are MNHNS and SASEGT. V was clipped by 8 bases and J by 6 bases, with 12 bases between them. The CDR3 is 12 amino acids. CDR3 coding DNA: TGTGCCAGCCTACACGGGAGTGATACGCAGTATTTT. This sequence encodes CASLHGSDTQYF.

This rearrangement joins TRBV20-1 to TRBJ1-4; D gene ambiguous. The ends were cut back, 5 bases at V and 7 bases at J, with 11 bases in the middle. This CDR3 has 12 residues. Germline V lookup: CDR1 DFQATT, CDR2 SNEGSKA (reference sequence). CDR3: CSAWAPAEKLFF. CDR3 DNA: TGCAGTGCTTGGGCACCGGCTGAAAAACTGTTTTTT.

This clonotype was found many times. The J gene is TRBJ2-1, the V gene TRBV6-1; a possible D gene is TRBD2 (5 bases). Trimming left V 6 bases short and J 9 bases short, with 9 bases between. The CDR3 covers 11 residues. The germline CDR1 and CDR2 sequences are MNHNS and SASEGT. CDR3 residues: CASRGAGEQFF. DNA of the CDR3: TGTGCCAGCAGGGGAGCCGGTGAGCAGTTCTTC.

In its sample, this clonotype was seen many times. V gene TRBV20-1 combines with J gene TRBJ2-7; D unclear. This CDR3 spans 13 amino acids. Trimming stripped 0 bases from V and 6 bases from J, with 12 bases between. Germline-derived CDR1 and CDR2 are DFQATT and SNEGSKA (reference sequence). CDR3 in amino acids: CSARDDDMVEQYF. In nucleotides, the CDR3 is TGCAGTGCTAGAGATGATGACATGGTCGAGCAGTACTTC.

This clonotype was recorded many times. V gene TRBV24-1 combines with J gene TRBJ2-1; 9 nucleotides line up with TRBD1. The germline V gene has CDR1 KGHDR and CDR2 SFDVKD. This CDR3 has 15 amino acids. V shed 5 bases and J 9 bases; nucleotides not matched to a gene: 10. CDR3 DNA sequence: TGTGCCACCAGTGTCACCTCCGGGACAGGGACTGAGCAGTTCTTC. Amino acids: CATSVTSGTGTEQFF.

This clonotype was detected ten times or more. V gene TRBV6-1 combines with J gene TRBJ1-3, with D possibly matching TRBD1 (5 bases). Germline V gene sequence: CDR1 MNHNS, CDR2 SASEGT. The ends were cut back, 6 bases at V and 2 bases at J, with 11 bases in the middle. This CDR3 spans 14 amino acids. The CDR3 loop reads CASSSTGAGNTIYF. CDR3 DNA: TGTGCCAGCAGCTCAACAGGCGCTGGAAACACCATATATTTT.

Comment on this clonotype: The germline gene is not matched at one end of the junction; a read error may be the cause. The chain carries TRBV3-1 and TRBJ2-1; D is undetermined. The germline V gene encodes CDR1 LGHDT and CDR2 YNNKEL (reference sequence). The CDR3 loop spans 16 amino acids. CDR3 loop: CASSPRTPSAYNEPFF. The CDR3 DNA reads as TGTGCCAGCAGCCCAAGGACCCCCAGTGCCTACAATGAGCCGTTCTTC.

This clonotype was counted many times. The chain carries TRBV5-1 and TRBJ2-3; D might be TRBD1 (6 bases). V was cut by 7 bases and J by 1 base, with 16 bases left in between. This CDR3 region has 15 residues. Germline V gene sequence: CDR1 SGHRS, CDR2 YFSETQ. The CDR3 is CASRIQGDGTDTQYF. CDR3 in DNA: TGCGCCAGCCGAATACAGGGAGATGGCACAGATACGCAGTATTTT.

Of note for this clonotype: Given a much more abundant clone one base away, this may be a read error. This chain connects TRBV2 to TRBJ2-7, with D uncertain. Germline CDR1 is SNHLY and CDR2 is FYNNEI. Trimming took off 4 bases at V and 2 bases at J, with 6 bases between the two ends. This CDR3 spans 12 amino acids. CDR3 region: CASSVAPYEQYF. CDR3 bases: TGTGCCAGCAGTGTTGCCCCCTACGAGCAGTACTTC.

The chain combines TRBV24-1 with TRBJ2-7; 13 nucleotides match TRBD2. Looked up from germline, CDR1 is KGHDR and CDR2 is SFDVKD. V was pared by 3 bases and J by 5 bases, with 12 bases of the junction left unmatched. The CDR3 covers 18 residues. CDR3 region: CATSDAGLAGSPWNEQYF. In DNA form, the CDR3 reads TGTGCCACCAGTGATGCGGGACTAGCGGGATCCCCGTGGAACGAGCAGTACTTC.

This clonotype was seen many times. The genes are TRBV10-3 and TRBJ2-1, with TRBD2 matching 12 bases. The germline V gene encodes CDR1 ENHRY and CDR2 SYGVKD. Trimming at V came to 0 bases and at J to 8 bases, leaving 5 bases not matched to a gene. This CDR3 has 16 residues. The DNA of the CDR3 is TGTGCCATCAGTGAGTCGAGCCTAGCGGGAGGGGATGAGCAGTTCTTC. This gives the protein CAISESSLAGGDEQFF.

Comments on this clonotype: This may come from a read error, since a much larger clone is one base off. The rearrangement links TRBV13 to TRBJ2-7, with TRBD1 matching over 7 bases. CDR1 and CDR2 from the germline V gene are PRHDT and FYEKMQ (reference sequence). The CDR3 extends over 13 amino acids. V shed 6 bases and J 2 bases; nucleotides not matched to a gene: 4. CDR3 region: CASREQGAYEQYF. DNA for the CDR3: TGTGCCAGCAGGGAGCAGGGGGCCTACGAGCAGTACTTC.

The rearrangement uses TRBV19 and TRBJ1-4; 7 nucleotides match TRBD1. Germline V gene lookup returns CDR1 LNHDA and CDR2 SQIVND (reference sequence). Losses at the gene ends were 5 bases for V and 8 bases for J; bases not matched to a gene: 5. This CDR3 is built from 13 residues. The CDR3 DNA sequence: TGTGCCAGTAGTGGTACGGACAGGGAAAAACTGTTTTTT. Its protein is CASSGTDREKLFF.

This clonotype has at least ten counts. The chain joins TRBV5-1 to TRBJ2-7; D is unclear. Germline CDR1 reads SGHRS; CDR2 reads YFSETQ. V was pared by 1 base and J by 5 bases, with 16 bases between. The CDR3 has 15 amino acids. The CDR3 DNA sequence: TGCGCCAGCAGCTTGCGAGAGGAGCTGATCCACGAGCAGTACTTC. Its translation: CASSLREELIHEQYF.

This clonotype was counted many times. The chain links TRBV11-3 to TRBJ2-7; D possibly corresponds to TRBD1 (7 bases). The ends were cut back, 7 bases at V and 2 bases at J, with 18 bases in the middle. This CDR3 comprises 15 residues. Looked up from germline, CDR1 is SGHNT and CDR2 is YENEEA. For the CDR3, the DNA is TGTGCCAGCACCCTGGGGCGGGACAGCCCCTACGAGCAGTACTTC. Translated, it gives CASTLGRDSPYEQYF. The full variable domain, in which reference TRBV11-3 and TRBJ2-7 provide the parts outside the CDR3, is EAGVVQSPRYKIIEKKQPVAFWCNPISGHNTLYWYLQNLGQGPELLIRYENEEAVDDSQLPKDRFSAERLKGVDSTLKIQPAELGDSAVYLCASTLGRDSPYEQYFGPGTRLTVT.

Ten or more counts support this clonotype. The chain uses TRBV5-6 and TRBJ2-2, with unresolved D. The CDR3 extends over 12 amino acids. The germline V gene encodes CDR1 SGHDT and CDR2 YYEEEE. V was shortened by 4 bases and J by 7 bases, with 8 bases between the two germline ends. CDR3 sequence reads: CASSLRRGELFF. DNA for the CDR3: TGTGCCAGCAGCCTCCGGCGCGGGGAGCTGTTTTTT.

This clonotype appeared once. This may be a read error, as it is one base from a much larger clone. This chain links TRBV15 with TRBJ1-5; D ambiguous. The CDR3 is 12 amino acids. The germline V gene encodes CDR1 LNHNV and CDR2 YYDKDF (reference sequence). Here the CDR3 DNA reads TGTGCCGCCAGTCGGGGTGATCAGCCCCAGCATTTT. Translating it yields CAASRGDQPQHF.

This clonotype was found a few times. The rearrangement uses TRBV28 and TRBJ2-6; 9 bases map to TRBD1. The CDR3 consists of 18 residues. J was trimmed by 1 base and V by 7 bases; bases with no gene match: 11. Looked up from germline, CDR1 is MDHEN and CDR2 is SYDVKM. CDR3 sequence: CASTPGGQGRSGANVLTF. The CDR3 DNA reads TGTGCCAGCACACCAGGGGGACAGGGACGATCTGGGGCCAACGTCCTGACTTTC.

The rearrangement uses TRBV7-9 and TRBJ2-1, with TRBD2 matching 12 bases. V shed 5 bases, J shed 1 base, and the junction held 15 bases outside the gene matches. Germline V gene data show CDR1 as SEHNR and CDR2 as FQNEAQ (reference sequence). The CDR3 is 20 residues long. CDR3 sequence (DNA): TGTGCCAGCAGCAACCCTCGCGGGACTAGCGGGTCCGCTTCCTACAATGAGCAGTTCTTC. It encodes CASSNPRGTSGSASYNEQFF.

In this sample, this clonotype turned up many times. The rearrangement uses TRBV2 and TRBJ2-3; D is undetermined. The CDR3 contains 13 residues. Germline CDR1 and CDR2: SNHLY and FYNNEI. Between the trimmed V and J ends, which lost 3 bases and 2 bases, there was a span of 6 bases. The CDR3 sequence is CASSDTVTDTQYF. The CDR3 DNA sequence: TGTGCCAGCAGTGATACCGTCACAGATACGCAGTATTTT.

The chain recombines TRBV30 with TRBJ1-3; D is possibly TRBD1 (5 bases). Germline assignment: CDR1 GTSNPN and CDR2 SVGIG (reference sequence). The CDR3 is 13 amino acids. The CDR3 here is CAGDGDSGNTIYF. In nucleotides, the CDR3 is TGTGCAGGGGACGGGGACTCTGGAAACACCATATATTTT.